The next 28 T cell receptor beta chains were all read from a single sample in a study of preoperative IRX-2 immunotherapy in early breast cancer. TCRdb's table, derived via immunoSEQ multiplex PCR, lists solely in-frame clones and lacks some. The table lists about 43,000 clones, roughly 94% of them singletons. Treatment here: preoperative locoregional IRX-2 cytokine immunotherapy. Here the sequenced sample was tumor tissue, taken after IRX-2 immunotherapy. The receptors stem from a human donor with breast cancer.

J is TRBJ2-3 and V is TRBV7-8, with 11 positions matching TRBD2. CDR1 is SGHVS, CDR2 FQNEAQ, per germline. V lost 6 bases, J lost 5 bases, and 7 bases stayed unmatched. The CDR3 consists of 15 residues. CDR3 sequence: CASRRSSGRIDTQYF. CDR3 nucleotides: TGTGCCAGCAGACGATCTAGCGGGAGGATAGATACGCAGTATTTT.

V gene TRBV7-8 combines with J gene TRBJ1-1, with D possibly matching TRBD1 (5 bases). The V gene's germline CDR1 is SGHVS and CDR2 FQNEAQ. The CDR3 runs to 13 residues. V shed 8 bases and J shed 2 bases, with 12 bases lying between them. Written as DNA, the CDR3 is TGTGCCAGCTCAGAAGGGGTAAACACTGAAGCTTTCTTT. It is translated as CASSEGVNTEAFF.

V usage is TRBV6-1 and J usage is TRBJ1-2; 9 nucleotides line up with TRBD1. CDR3 length: 15 amino acids. The J segment lost 4 bases and the V segment lost 8 bases, leaving 11 bases of the junction unmatched. The germline V gene encodes CDR1 MNHNS and CDR2 SASEGT. The CDR3 DNA follows: TGTGCCAGCTACCCCGTCGGACAGGGGCGCTATGGCTACACCTTC. Translation gives CASYPVGQGRYGYTF.

This clone was seen once. The V call is TRBV28, the J call TRBJ2-1; 10 nucleotides match TRBD2. The CDR3 sequence is 15 residues long. CDR1 and CDR2 (germline): MDHEN, SYDVKM. V gave up 5 bases and J gave up 2 bases; unmatched junction bases: 3. The CDR3 bases are TGTGCCAGCAGTCGAGGACTAGCGGCCTACAATGAGCAGTTCTTC. It specifies CASSRGLAAYNEQFF.

The rearrangement joins TRBV6-6 to TRBJ2-3, with a weak D call TRBD2 (6 bases). The CDR3 has 15 amino acids. Germline V gene data show CDR1 as MNHNY and CDR2 as SVGAGI (reference sequence). The V and J ends lost 3 bases and 0 bases respectively, with 10 bases between them. As DNA, the CDR3 is TGTGCCAGCAGTTATCCGGCGGGGAGCACAGATACGCAGTATTTT. As protein: CASSYPAGSTDTQYF.

This sequence joins TRBV5-8 and TRBJ2-7; possibly TRBD1 for D (6 bases). Germline-derived CDR1 and CDR2 are SGHTS and YDEGEE. This CDR3 has 14 amino acids. V was shortened by 4 bases and J by 2 bases, with 13 bases between the two germline ends. The CDR3 DNA reads as TGTGCCAGCAGCCTGAACCGGGACACCTACGAGCAGTACTTC. It yields the protein CASSLNRDTYEQYF.

CDR3 region: CATGRSGNTIYF. Written as DNA, the CDR3 is TGTGCCACTGGGAGGTCTGGAAACACCATATATTTT. The chain couples TRBV6-5 to TRBJ1-3; D not certain. V was clipped by 10 bases and J by 1 base, with 8 bases between them. The CDR3 runs to 12 residues. Germline V gives CDR1 MNHEY, CDR2 SVGAGI.

This clone turned up a few times. The V gene is TRBV29-1, the J gene TRBJ1-1, with unresolved D. This CDR3 comprises 11 residues. V gave up 3 bases and J gave up 11 bases, with 13 bases separating them. Germline CDR1 and CDR2: SQVTM and ANQGSEA. CDR3 in DNA: TGCAGCGTTGATTCTGGACTGCTTGCTTTCTTT. It yields the protein CSVDSGLLAFF.

The chain links TRBV18 to TRBJ2-2; no clear D gene. V was pared by 1 base and J by 1 base, with 10 bases between. The CDR3 is 16 residues long. Germline-derived CDR1 and CDR2 are KGHSH and LQKENI. In nucleotides, the CDR3 is TGTGCCAGCTCACCACGACGGACGGAGAACACCGGGGAGCTGTTTTTT. Encoded protein: CASSPRRTENTGELFF.

This chain joins TRBV28 and TRBJ2-7; a weak D match, TRBD1 (6 bases). This CDR3 has 15 amino acids. V was cut by 5 bases and J by 2 bases, with 16 bases left in between. Germline-derived CDR1 and CDR2 are MDHEN and SYDVKM. The CDR3 here is CASSTQGKGPYEQYF. For the CDR3, the DNA is TGTGCCAGCAGTACACAGGGAAAGGGTCCCTACGAGCAGTACTTC.

The gene calls are TRBV5-6 and TRBJ2-5; D is undetermined. The V gene lost 0 bases and the J gene lost 5 bases, with 8 bases spanning the gap. The length of the CDR3 is 13 residues. Germline loops: CDR1 SGHDT, CDR2 YYEEEE. The CDR3 DNA sequence: TGTGCCAGCAGCTTGGCGCGGTGGGAGACCCAGTACTTC. Its translation: CASSLARWETQYF.

The rearrangement uses TRBV6-5 and TRBJ1-2, with a tentative D call TRBD1 (5 bases). The CDR3 totals 13 residues. V gave up 4 bases and J gave up 4 bases, with 10 bases separating them. Per germline, CDR1 MNHEY and CDR2 SVGAGI. The CDR3 coding sequence is TGTGCCAGCAGTTGGGGCGCCGGCTATGGCTACACCTTC. Translated: CASSWGAGYGYTF.

The chain is built from TRBV18 and TRBJ1-4, with D unclear. CDR3 length: 13 amino acids. CDR1 is KGHSH and CDR2 is LQKENI in the germline V gene. Trimming took 2 bases from V and 6 from J, leaving 7 bases between them. This CDR3 is CASSPGSDEKLFF. CDR3 sequence (DNA): TGTGCCAGCTCACCAGGGTCGGATGAAAAACTGTTTTTT.

In DNA, the CDR3 is TGTGCCAGCAGTTTATTGGGGACCACCTACGAGCAGTACTTC. Residues: CASSLLGTTYEQYF. V gene TRBV28 combines with J gene TRBJ2-7, with D tentatively TRBD1 or TRBD2 (5 bases each). The CDR3 runs 14 residues. CDR1 is MDHEN and CDR2 is SYDVKM in the germline V gene. V shed 1 base and J shed 2 bases, with 9 bases lying between them.

The chain is built from TRBV29-1 and TRBJ1-2, with D unresolved. The CDR3 spans 12 residues. V shed 6 bases and J shed 4 bases, with 12 bases lying between them. Germline CDR1 reads SQVTM; CDR2 reads ANQGSEA. CDR3 sequence (DNA): TGCAGCGTAGCCTTGGTGACCTATGGCTACACCTTC. This gives the protein CSVALVTYGYTF.

This chain joins TRBV7-8 and TRBJ1-6; D is undetermined. Germline V gives CDR1 SGHVS, CDR2 FQNEAQ. Trimming cost V 6 bases and J 5 bases, with 11 bases left between them. CDR3 length equals 14 residues. CDR3 DNA: TGTGCCAGCAGACGAGCCGGGGATAATTCACCCCTCCACTTT. Protein: CASRRAGDNSPLHF.

The V gene is TRBV4-1, the J gene TRBJ2-5; TRBD2 aligns across 8 bases. V gave up 2 bases and J gave up 1 base; unmatched junction bases: 6. The CDR3 spans 16 residues. Germline loops: CDR1 MGHRA, CDR2 YSYEKL. The CDR3 region has the DNA TGCGCCAGCAGCCAATGGGGAACTAGCGGCCAAGAGACCCAGTACTTC. The encoded protein is CASSQWGTSGQETQYF.

The chain combines TRBV7-6 with TRBJ2-3; 8 bases are a match to TRBD1. The CDR3 length is 15 residues. Losses at the gene ends were 8 bases for V and 3 bases for J; bases not matched to a gene: 10. Germline CDR1 reads SGHVS; CDR2 reads FNYEAQ. CDR3 protein: CASSRTGMLTDTQYF. In nucleotides, the CDR3 is TGTGCCAGCTCTCGGACAGGGATGTTAACAGATACGCAGTATTTT.

V gene TRBV6-5 combines with J gene TRBJ1-1; 9 bases align to TRBD1. The CDR3 has 13 residues. Trimming took 7 bases from V and 4 from J; bases not matched to a gene: 4. Looked up from germline, CDR1 is MNHEY and CDR2 is SVGAGI. Here the CDR3 reads CASNVDRGTEAFF. In DNA, the CDR3 is TGTGCCAGCAACGTGGACAGGGGCACTGAAGCTTTCTTT.

This rearrangement joins TRBV7-7 to TRBJ2-7; 9 nucleotides match TRBD1. With V trimmed by 4 bases and J by 6 bases, 7 bases remained unmatched. Germline V gives CDR1 SSHAT, CDR2 FNYEAQ (reference sequence). The CDR3 loop spans 14 amino acids. CDR3 amino acids: CASSSGTGLTEQYF. CDR3 nucleotide sequence: TGTGCCAGCAGCTCCGGGACAGGGCTGACCGAGCAGTACTTC.

The chain employs TRBV14 and TRBJ1-1; 8 bases agree with TRBD1. Germline CDR1 is SGHDN and CDR2 is FVKESK. With V trimmed by 3 bases and J by 2 bases, 8 bases remained unmatched. CDR3 size: 16 residues. The chain's CDR3 is CASSQNQGAPNTEAFF. The CDR3 DNA sequence: TGTGCCAGCAGCCAGAATCAGGGGGCCCCCAACACTGAAGCTTTCTTT.

The chain recombines TRBV9 with TRBJ2-5, with D possibly being TRBD2 (7 bases). Trimming removed 0 bases from V and 1 base from J, with 10 bases in between. Germline CDR1 SGDLS, CDR2 YYNGEE. The CDR3 has 15 residues. CDR3 nucleotide sequence: TGTGCCAGCAGCGTAGGGGGGGGCTCCCAAGAGACCCAGTACTTC. Protein: CASSVGGGSQETQYF. Combining the CDR3 with reference TRBV9 and TRBJ2-5 gives the whole variable domain DSGVTQTPKHLITATGQRVTLRCSPRSGDLSVYWYQQSLDQGLQFLIQYYNGEERAKGNILERFSAQQFPDLHSELNLSSLELGDSALYFCASSVGGGSQETQYFGPGTRLLVL.

The rearrangement uses TRBV27 and TRBJ2-7; D might be TRBD2 (5 bases). V dropped 6 bases and J dropped 5 bases, with 23 bases sitting between them. The CDR3 is 16 residues long. The germline V gene encodes CDR1 MNHEY and CDR2 SMNVEV (reference sequence). The CDR3 DNA reads as TGTGCCAGCAGCCCGACCGCTAGCCTTTATCTGCACGAGCAGTACTTC. This codes for CASSPTASLYLHEQYF.

The chain is built from TRBV6-5 and TRBJ1-2, with TRBD1 matching 7 bases. Germline V gene lookup returns CDR1 MNHEY and CDR2 SVGAGI. With V trimmed by 5 bases and J by 4 bases, 4 bases remained unmatched. The CDR3 runs 13 residues. The CDR3 nucleotides read TGTGCCAGCAGTACCTGGGACAGCTATGGCTACACCTTC. Amino acids: CASSTWDSYGYTF.

DNA for the CDR3: TGTGCCAGTCTCACCGGGCAAAACTACAATGAGCAGTTCTTC. Amino acids: CASLTGQNYNEQFF. The chain uses TRBV7-8 and TRBJ2-1; D gene unclear. Trimming took off 9 bases at V and 3 bases at J, with 15 bases between the two ends. Germline CDR1 is SGHVS and CDR2 is FQNEAQ. The CDR3 is 14 amino acids.

The rearrangement uses TRBV7-9 and TRBJ2-5; 14 bases are a match to TRBD2. V lost 5 bases and J lost 4; bases outside the gene matches: 3. The CDR3 has 15 amino acids. Germline V gene data show CDR1 as SEHNR and CDR2 as FQNEAQ (reference sequence). The CDR3 reads CASSRLAGGRETQYF. In DNA, the CDR3 is TGTGCCAGCAGCAGACTAGCGGGAGGGAGAGAGACCCAGTACTTC.

The rearrangement joins TRBV5-1 to TRBJ1-5; D gene ambiguous. V was shortened by 0 bases and J by 6 bases, with 10 bases between the two germline ends. The CDR3 length is 14 residues. Germline CDR1 and CDR2: SGHRS and YFSETQ. CDR3 protein: CASSLVLETQPQHF. The CDR3 bases are TGCGCCAGCAGCTTGGTGCTCGAGACTCAGCCCCAGCATTTT. Full variable domain (outside the CDR3, taken from reference TRBV5-1 and TRBJ1-5): KAGVTQTPRYLIKTRGQQVTLSCSPISGHRSVSWYQQTPGQGLQFLFEYFSETQRNKGNFPGRFSGRQFSNSRSEMNVSTLELGDSALYLCASSLVLETQPQHFGDGTRLSIL.

The V and J genes are TRBV6-5 and TRBJ1-1; D remains ambiguous. Trimming shortened V by 10 bases and J by 3 bases, and 12 bases separated the two germline ends. CDR1 and CDR2 from the germline V gene are MNHEY and SVGAGI. This CDR3 contains 12 residues. In DNA form, the CDR3 reads TGTGCCACCGGGCCAGGCGACACTGAAGCTTTCTTT. Its translation: CATGPGDTEAFF.